The clone carrying this T cell receptor (beta chain) was picked up one time. This record belongs to a study of identical twins' blood T cells. The CDR3 contains 17 residues. Trimming left V 7 bases short and J 6 bases short, with 24 bases between. CDR1 and CDR2 from the germline V gene are SGHVS and FQNEAQ. Source study methods: Each library had 2.2 to 3.6 million CDR3 reads and about 100,000 to nearly 500,000 clonotypes. TCRdb passed the 5' RACE reads through MiXCR, listing each CDR3 protein once. These V and J calls rely on TCRdb rather than the paper's analysis. This sample has fewer than 450,000 distinct CDR3 sequences; 28% occur once, and the top ten carry about 6%.

The rearrangement uses TRBV7-8 and TRBJ2-2, with D possibly being TRBD1 (6 bases). The sequence was obtained from a woman aged 18 to 55 in good health. Input material: PBMCs. CDR3: CASNSSPGQYLPGELFF. The CDR3 DNA reads as TGTGCCAGCAATTCCTCCCCTGGACAGTATCTCCCCGGGGAGCTGTTTTTT.